Below are 21 T cell receptor beta chains sequenced from a single sample in a study of T cell responses to AZD1222 COVID-19 vaccine (dated by TCRdb to about 2021). What this sample's time point label stands for: baseline before first vaccination. The library was prepared using the immunoSEQ multiplex PCR assay. This immuneACCESS table, as held by TCRdb, lists in-frame sequences with V and J called but not all clones. Of the missing ones, under half trace to an unresolved V gene in checked studies; the others have no known cause. Recorded for this sample are about 150,000 clones; about nine tenths of them occurred a single time. The leading ten clones occupy under 20% of the sample. The sample consisted of peripheral blood, taken on day 0 of AZD1222 vaccination. The receptors stem from an adult in good health.

The rearrangement uses TRBV7-3 and TRBJ2-7; no firm D call. The CDR3 extends over 19 amino acids. The germline V gene has CDR1 SGHTA and CDR2 FQGTGA. Trimming shortened V by 5 bases and J by 2 bases, and 28 bases separated the two germline ends. CDR3 loop: CASSLSRLHHSGRPYEQYF. CDR3 DNA sequence: TGTGCCAGCAGCCTAAGTCGCTTACATCACTCCGGGCGACCCTACGAGCAGTACTTC.

The gene calls are TRBV6-2 or TRBV6-3 and TRBJ2-1, with 9 positions matching TRBD2. The CDR3 runs 14 residues. In germline, CDR1 is MNHEY, CDR2 SVGEGT. V dropped 6 bases and J dropped 4; count of bases not matched to a gene: 4. For the CDR3, the DNA is TGTGCCAGCAGCCTAGCGGGGTTATACAATGAGCAGTTCTTC. Residues: CASSLAGLYNEQFF.

This sequence joins TRBV27 and TRBJ1-1, with 10 bases identical to TRBD1. Germline trimming cut 4 bases from V and 7 bases from J; bases unmatched to any gene: 9. CDR1 and CDR2 (germline): MNHEY, SMNVEV (reference sequence). CDR3 length equals 15 residues. CDR3 DNA: TGTGCCAGCAGTTACCGTGGGACAGGGGAAGTTGAAGCTTTCTTT. The encoded protein is CASSYRGTGEVEAFF.

CDR3 in DNA: TGTGCCAGCAGTTTCCGGGGACAGGGCAGTGAAAAACTGTTTTTT. Amino acid sequence: CASSFRGQGSEKLFF. The rearrangement links TRBV28 to TRBJ1-4; 9 bases are a match to TRBD1. V lost 3 bases, J lost 7 bases, and 6 bases stayed unmatched. The CDR3 loop spans 15 amino acids. Germline-derived CDR1 and CDR2 are MDHEN and SYDVKM.

The J gene is TRBJ1-1, the V gene TRBV5-5; a possible D gene is TRBD1 (5 bases). This CDR3 spans 15 amino acids. The germline CDR1 and CDR2 sequences are SGHKS and YYEKEE (reference sequence). Trimming took 0 bases from V and 1 from J, leaving 10 bases between them. CDR3 bases: TGTGCCAGCAGCTTGGCGGCAGGGACGAACACTGAAGCTTTCTTT. Encoded protein: CASSLAAGTNTEAFF.

This chain joins TRBV28 and TRBJ2-3; D is unclear. V was pared by 3 bases and J by 2 bases, with 6 bases between. The CDR3 covers 13 residues. The germline CDR1 and CDR2 sequences are MDHEN and SYDVKM. As DNA, the CDR3 is TGTGCCAGCAGTTTCCTAATCACAGATACGCAGTATTTT. Translation gives CASSFLITDTQYF.

A word on this clone: This sample includes further DNA sequences coding for the same CDR3. The chain uses TRBV9 and TRBJ1-1; weak D call: TRBD1 (5 bases). The V gene's germline CDR1 is SGDLS and CDR2 YYNGEE. V was trimmed by 3 bases and J by 0 bases, leaving 6 bases between them. This CDR3 spans 13 amino acids. The DNA of the CDR3 is TGTGCCAGCAGCGAGACAGTGAACACTGAAGCTTTCTTT. Protein sequence: CASSETVNTEAFF. The entire variable domain, with the rest obtained from reference TRBV9 and TRBJ1-1, is as follows: DSGVTQTPKHLITATGQRVTLRCSPRSGDLSVYWYQQSLDQGLQFLIQYYNGEERAKGNILERFSAQQFPDLHSELNLSSLELGDSALYFCASSETVNTEAFFGQGTRLTVV.

The genes are TRBV6-5 and TRBJ2-7, with 9 positions matching TRBD2. Germline loops: CDR1 MNHEY, CDR2 SVGAGI. The CDR3 runs 16 residues. V trimming: 1 base; J trimming: 4 bases; junction bases outside the gene matches: 8. The CDR3 sequence: CASSYYRTSEPYEQYF. CDR3 coding DNA: TGTGCCAGCAGTTACTACCGGACTAGCGAACCGTACGAGCAGTACTTC.

V and J are TRBV2 and TRBJ2-2, with 7 nucleotides matching TRBD1. The trim removed 5 bases at V and 0 bases at J, leaving 6 bases unmatched. The CDR3 runs 16 residues. CDR1 and CDR2 (germline): SNHLY, FYNNEI. The CDR3 region is CASSFQGVSNTGELFF. The CDR3 nucleotides are TGTGCCAGCAGTTTCCAGGGGGTTTCGAACACCGGGGAGCTGTTTTTT.

The rearrangement joins TRBV9 to TRBJ2-2, with D possibly being TRBD2 (6 bases). Trimming pared 1 base from V and 5 bases from J, leaving 12 bases between. In germline, CDR1 is SGDLS, CDR2 YYNGEE. The CDR3 is made up of 15 amino acids. CDR3 bases: TGTGCCAGCAGCGTAAGCGGGTATGGTACCGGGGAGCTGTTTTTT. Protein product: CASSVSGYGTGELFF. The whole variable domain, remainder taken from reference TRBV9 and TRBJ2-2, is DSGVTQTPKHLITATGQRVTLRCSPRSGDLSVYWYQQSLDQGLQFLIQYYNGEERAKGNILERFSAQQFPDLHSELNLSSLELGDSALYFCASSVSGYGTGELFFGEGSRLTVL.

V gene TRBV6-2 or TRBV6-3 combines with J gene TRBJ1-2; D is unclear. The germline CDR1 and CDR2 sequences are MNHEY and SVGEGT. The CDR3 consists of 14 residues. Trimming shortened V by 4 bases and J by 4 bases, and 13 bases separated the two germline ends. The CDR3 DNA follows: TGTGCCAGCAGTTCCAAACTGTTGGGCTATGGCTACACCTTC. Translated: CASSSKLLGYGYTF.

The chain combines TRBV4-3 with TRBJ2-3; 11 bases align to TRBD1. V gave up 4 bases and J gave up 2 bases; unmatched junction bases: 2. This CDR3 has 15 residues. Germline loops: CDR1 LGHNA, CDR2 YSLEER. The CDR3 loop reads CASSLGQGDTDTQYF. CDR3 in DNA: TGCGCCAGCAGCCTGGGACAGGGGGACACAGATACGCAGTATTTT.

The CDR3 loop reads CASQFRQNTEAFF. The CDR3 region has the DNA TGTGCCAGCCAATTCCGACAGAACACTGAAGCTTTCTTT. V and J are TRBV19 and TRBJ1-1; D not certain. CDR1 is LNHDA, CDR2 SQIVND, per germline (reference sequence). The CDR3 spans 13 residues. V was clipped by 9 bases and J by 1 base, with 12 bases between them.

V usage is TRBV7-6 and J usage is TRBJ2-7; no reliable D call. This CDR3 spans 13 amino acids. Germline-derived CDR1 and CDR2 are SGHVS and FNYEAQ. Trimming cost V 5 bases and J 6 bases, with 14 bases left between them. This chain's CDR3 is CASSPLNLGEQYF. DNA of the CDR3: TGTGCCAGCAGCCCCCTTAATTTGGGCGAGCAGTACTTC.

V gene TRBV9 combines with J gene TRBJ2-1; tentatively, D is TRBD2 (6 bases). V was shortened by 0 bases and J by 3 bases, with 10 bases between the two germline ends. The CDR3 is 15 residues long. Germline V gene sequence: CDR1 SGDLS, CDR2 YYNGEE. CDR3 loop: CASSVGQGGYNEQFF. DNA for the CDR3: TGTGCCAGCAGCGTAGGGCAGGGAGGCTACAATGAGCAGTTCTTC. The whole variable domain, filled in from reference TRBV9 and TRBJ2-1, reads DSGVTQTPKHLITATGQRVTLRCSPRSGDLSVYWYQQSLDQGLQFLIQYYNGEERAKGNILERFSAQQFPDLHSELNLSSLELGDSALYFCASSVGQGGYNEQFFGPGTRLTVL.

The genes are TRBV5-8 and TRBJ1-5; D unresolved. Germline assignment: CDR1 SGHTS and CDR2 YDEGEE. V lost 0 bases, J lost 3 bases, and 7 bases lay in between. The CDR3 runs to 14 residues. The CDR3 spells CASSLGPNNQPQHF. CDR3 bases: TGTGCCAGCAGCTTGGGACCTAACAATCAGCCCCAGCATTTT.

V and J are TRBV5-1 and TRBJ1-2, with 7 bases fitting TRBD1. The CDR3 extends over 14 amino acids. Per the germline V gene, CDR1 is SGHRS and CDR2 is YFSETQ. V was pared by 4 bases and J by 5 bases, with 8 bases of the junction left unmatched. CDR3 nucleotides: TGCGCCAGCAGCCCCTTCACAGGGGAATATGGCTACACCTTC. Translated, it gives CASSPFTGEYGYTF.

The chain employs TRBV6-1 and TRBJ2-7; perhaps TRBD1 as D (5 bases). V lost 3 bases to trimming and J lost 0 bases, with 9 bases between them. The CDR3 runs to 14 residues. The germline V gene has CDR1 MNHNS and CDR2 SASEGT. CDR3 residues: CASSEKGSSYEQYF. DNA of the CDR3: TGTGCCAGCAGTGAGAAGGGGTCCTCCTACGAGCAGTACTTC.

The chain couples TRBV12-3 or TRBV12-4 to TRBJ1-6; no firm D call. V lost 1 base and J 10 bases, leaving 5 bases between the germline ends. This CDR3 has 12 residues. The CDR3 here is CASSLVWSPLHF. The DNA for the CDR3 is TGTGCCAGCAGTTTAGTGTGGTCACCCCTCCACTTT.

V and J are TRBV10-2 and TRBJ2-4; D call uncertain. Germline V gene lookup returns CDR1 WSHSY and CDR2 SAAADI. CDR3 length equals 14 residues. Trimming took off 2 bases at V and 2 bases at J, with 7 bases between the two ends. DNA of the CDR3: TGCGCCAGCAGTGAGAGCCGTACCAAAAACATTCAGTACTTC. Amino acids: CASSESRTKNIQYF.

This clone was counted once. CDR3 in amino acids: CASRDSGGSEQYF. As DNA, the CDR3 is TGTGCCAGCCGGGACTCCGGTGGGTCCGAGCAGTACTTC. The rearrangement links TRBV6-5 to TRBJ2-7; D is possibly TRBD2 (6 bases). CDR1 MNHEY and CDR2 SVGAGI come from the germline V gene. V was clipped by 8 bases and J by 6 bases, with 17 bases between them. The CDR3 consists of 13 residues.